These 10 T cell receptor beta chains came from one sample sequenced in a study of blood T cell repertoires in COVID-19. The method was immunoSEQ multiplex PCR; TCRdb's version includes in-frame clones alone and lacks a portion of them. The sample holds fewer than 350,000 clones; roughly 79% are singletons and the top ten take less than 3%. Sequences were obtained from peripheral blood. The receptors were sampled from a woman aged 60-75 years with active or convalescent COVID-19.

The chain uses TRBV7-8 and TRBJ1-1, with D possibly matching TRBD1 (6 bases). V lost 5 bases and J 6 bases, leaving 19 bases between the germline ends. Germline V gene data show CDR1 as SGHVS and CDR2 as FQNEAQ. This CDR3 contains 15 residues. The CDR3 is CASSPSRTVLSEAFF. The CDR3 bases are TGTGCCAGCAGCCCTAGCCGGACAGTCTTATCTGAAGCTTTCTTT.

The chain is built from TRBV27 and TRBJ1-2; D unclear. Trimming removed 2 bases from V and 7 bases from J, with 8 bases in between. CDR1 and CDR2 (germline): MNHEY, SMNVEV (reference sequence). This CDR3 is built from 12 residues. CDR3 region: CASSLTRAGYTF. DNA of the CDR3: TGTGCCAGCAGTTTAACGAGGGCTGGCTACACCTTC.

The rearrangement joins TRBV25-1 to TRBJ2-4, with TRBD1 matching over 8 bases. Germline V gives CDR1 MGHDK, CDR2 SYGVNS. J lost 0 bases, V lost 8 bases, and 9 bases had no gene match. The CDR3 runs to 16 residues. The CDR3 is CASSPDRARAKNIQYF. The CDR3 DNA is TGTGCCAGCTCACCGGACAGGGCGAGAGCCAAAAACATTCAGTACTTC.

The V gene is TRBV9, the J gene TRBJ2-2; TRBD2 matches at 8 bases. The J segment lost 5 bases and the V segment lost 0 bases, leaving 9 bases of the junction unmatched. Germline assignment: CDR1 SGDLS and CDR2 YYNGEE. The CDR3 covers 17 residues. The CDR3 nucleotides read TGTGCCAGCAGCGTAGGTGGACTAGCTTATGGAACCGGGGAGCTGTTTTTT. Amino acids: CASSVGGLAYGTGELFF. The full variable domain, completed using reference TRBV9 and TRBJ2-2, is DSGVTQTPKHLITATGQRVTLRCSPRSGDLSVYWYQQSLDQGLQFLIQYYNGEERAKGNILERFSAQQFPDLHSELNLSSLELGDSALYFCASSVGGLAYGTGELFFGEGSRLTVL.

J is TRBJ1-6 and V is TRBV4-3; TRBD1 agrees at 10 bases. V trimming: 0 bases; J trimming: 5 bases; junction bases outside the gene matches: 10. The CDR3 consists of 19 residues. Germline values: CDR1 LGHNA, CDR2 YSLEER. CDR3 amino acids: CASSQDFVGTGVHNSPLHF. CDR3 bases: TGCGCCAGCAGCCAAGACTTCGTTGGGACAGGGGTCCATAATTCACCCCTCCACTTT.

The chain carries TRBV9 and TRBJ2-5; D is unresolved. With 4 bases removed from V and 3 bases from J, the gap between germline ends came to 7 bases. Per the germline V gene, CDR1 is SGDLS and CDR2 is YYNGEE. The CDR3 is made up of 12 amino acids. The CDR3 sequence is CASSPTEETQYF. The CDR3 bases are TGTGCCAGCAGCCCAACTGAAGAGACCCAGTACTTC.

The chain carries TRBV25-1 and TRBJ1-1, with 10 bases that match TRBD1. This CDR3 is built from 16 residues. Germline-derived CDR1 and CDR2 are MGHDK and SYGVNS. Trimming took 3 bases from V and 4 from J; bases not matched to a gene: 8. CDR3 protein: CASSDRTGGDRTEAFF. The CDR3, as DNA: TGTGCCAGCAGTGATCGGACAGGGGGTGATCGCACTGAAGCTTTCTTT.

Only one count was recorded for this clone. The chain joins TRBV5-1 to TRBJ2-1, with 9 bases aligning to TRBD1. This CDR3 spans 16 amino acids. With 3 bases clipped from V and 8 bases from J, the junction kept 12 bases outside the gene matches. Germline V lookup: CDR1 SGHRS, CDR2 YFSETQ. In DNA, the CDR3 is TGCGCCAGCAGCTCGATCCCCGGGACAGGGTTAGATGAGCAGTTCTTC. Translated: CASSSIPGTGLDEQFF.

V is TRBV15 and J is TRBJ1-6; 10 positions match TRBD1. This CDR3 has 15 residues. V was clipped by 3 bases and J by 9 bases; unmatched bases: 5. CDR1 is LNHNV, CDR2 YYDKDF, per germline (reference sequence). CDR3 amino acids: CATSRTGGPTSPLHF. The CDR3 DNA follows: TGTGCCACCAGCAGGACAGGGGGCCCGACTTCACCCCTCCACTTT.

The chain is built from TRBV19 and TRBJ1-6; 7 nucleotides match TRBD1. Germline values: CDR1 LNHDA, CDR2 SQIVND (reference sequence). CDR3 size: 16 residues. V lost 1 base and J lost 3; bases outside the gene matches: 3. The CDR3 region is CASSIARDSYNSPLHF. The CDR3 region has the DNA TGTGCCAGTAGTATAGCCCGGGACAGCTATAATTCACCCCTCCACTTT.